This T cell receptor (beta chain) came from a study of blood T cell repertoires in COVID-19. Libraries were prepared by immunoSEQ multiplex PCR; TCRdb keeps only in-frame clonotypes and omits some of them. The sample has roughly 200,000 clones, 86% seen once. The CDR3 is 15 amino acids. Deletions cut 3 bases from V and 5 bases from J, with 13 bases between. Germline CDR1 and CDR2: SEHNR and FQNEAQ (reference sequence). V and J are TRBV7-9 and TRBJ1-4; no firm D call. The sequence was obtained from a woman aged 40 to 55 with acute COVID-19. Sequenced sample: PBMCs or T cells enriched from blood (not recorded which). The CDR3 region is CASSLTGGINEKLFF. CDR3 DNA: TGTGCCAGCAGCTTGACCGGCGGTATAAATGAAAAACTGTTTTTT.